This is a list of T cell receptor beta chains from one sample in a study of PD-L1 blockade in urothelial cancer. Only in-frame clones appear in the TCRdb table, and some are missing; sequencing was by immunoSEQ multiplex PCR. The sample has around 45,000 clones, approximately 88% seen once. This sample comprised PBMCs, obtained around atezolizumab (anti-PD-L1) treatment. All receptors derive from a man aged 80 or over with urothelial cancer. Both conserved end residues are part of each CDR3.

j_call v_call cdr3_aa
TRBJ1-4 TRBV10-3 CAINSGGINEKLFF
TRBJ2-7 TRBV7-9 CASSLTSLEQYF
TRBJ1-4 TRBV5-1 CASSLDRGREKLFF
TRBJ2-2 TRBV6-5 CASSRTGLTGELFF
TRBJ2-5 TRBV5-1 CASSPNAGTGGPETQYF
TRBJ2-3 TRBV7-2 CASSLEPLGGTDTQYF
TRBJ2-1 TRBV7-2 CASSFHPGATYNEQFF
TRBJ2-5 TRBV19 CASSINYQETQYF
TRBJ1-3 TRBV15 CATSRDLGNTIYF
TRBJ2-1 TRBV4-3 CASSQAWGQSYNEQFF
TRBJ1-3 TRBV5-5 CASSFRTGNSGNTIYF
TRBJ2-7 TRBV6-1 CASEGVPGRAEQYF
TRBJ2-5 TRBV28 CASSGTLGQRYQETQYF
TRBJ2-3 TRBV4-3 CASSQNPRTGSDTQYF
TRBJ1-3 TRBV7-8 CASGQNSGNTIYF
TRBJ2-2 TRBV9 CASNPSGNPGELFF
TRBJ1-2 TRBV11-2 CASSPRSRNYGYTF
TRBJ2-7 TRBV5-6 CASRLGQASYEQYF
TRBJ1-1 TRBV19 CASTTTGYAYTEAFF
TRBJ1-1 TRBV5-1 CASSLTLRGNTEAFF
TRBJ1-6 TRBV30 CAWRQWNSPLHF
TRBJ1-2 TRBV18 CASSRGHGSRDYGYTF
TRBJ2-3 TRBV5-4 CASTPSGGRSGTDTQYF
TRBJ1-5 TRBV19 CASGGSQPQHF
TRBJ1-1 TRBV19 CASSMGEAWAEAFF
TRBJ1-2 TRBV7-2 CASSLGGTGGYGYTF
TRBJ2-1 TRBV7-9 CASSLAGYEQFF
TRBJ1-1 TRBV15 CATSTPALGRAAFF
TRBJ1-2 TRBV7-9 CASSSSRTGAVGYTF
TRBJ1-2 TRBV6-1 CASSTGLNYGYTF
TRBJ1-1 TRBV5-1 CASSLDVLGTEAFF
TRBJ1-1 TRBV28 CASSRQGNTEAFF
TRBJ2-1 TRBV12-5 CASGLPPDRGPYNEQFF
TRBJ1-1 TRBV11-2 CASSLGQGGGMGAFF
TRBJ2-5 TRBV5-6 CASSAGTGWKETQYF
TRBJ1-2 TRBV28 CASSRGDRTNYGYTF
TRBJ2-5 TRBV2 CASSNSGMRGETQYF
TRBJ2-1 TRBV5-6 CASSPGTSGKYNEQFF